This T cell receptor (beta chain) emerged from a study of graft-versus-host responses after intestinal transplantation. Study-wide results and caveats: Association was observed between peak circulating GvH clone levels and early post-transplant HvG declines.

Data came from immunoSEQ multiplex PCR; TCRdb stores just in-frame clones and leaves some out. The data show 75,000 to 100,000 clones, approximately 92% seen once. Germline-derived CDR1 and CDR2 are MGHRA and YSYEKL. V lost 4 bases to trimming and J lost 2 bases, with 12 bases between them. This CDR3 has 14 amino acids. A single count supports this clone. Its antigen is still unknown. The chain links TRBV4-1 to TRBJ2-7; unclear D gene. The sample in question was unstimulated CD8+ T cells sorted from spleen or lymph node cells, obtained before intestinal transplant. The TCR sequence derives from a human donor who received an intestinal transplant. This CDR3 reads CASSPTGGTYEQYF. The CDR3 region has the DNA TGCGCCAGCAGCCCCACCGGCGGAACCTACGAGCAGTACTTC.